The 13 T cell receptor beta chains reported below all come from one sample, sequenced in a study of OX40 agonist ivuxolimab in advanced cancers. Library preparation employed the immunoSEQ multiplex PCR assay. TCRdb's version of the immuneACCESS table is confined to in-frame rearrangements and falls short of the full clone set. An unresolved V gene accounts for under half of the shortfall where checked; the remainder is of unknown origin. The sample records about 19,000 clones, 83% of which are singletons. Clones ranked in the top ten supply over 45% of the sample. The source was CD4+ or CD8+ T cells sorted from blood, collected in a trial of the OX40 agonist ivuxolimab. The source of these receptors is an adult with an advanced solid tumor such as melanoma, head and neck, liver or kidney cancer.

CDR3 nucleotide sequence: TGTGCCAGCAGTTTAAAATGGGTAGGCTATGGCTACACCTTC. This encodes CASSLKWVGYGYTF. J is TRBJ1-2 and V is TRBV27, with D unclear. Trimming took 2 bases from V and 4 from J, leaving 11 bases between them. Germline V CDR1 and CDR2: MNHEY, SMNVEV (reference sequence). This CDR3 comprises 14 residues.

This clone was seen only once. The rearrangement joins TRBV15 to TRBJ2-1, with D unresolved. Per the germline V gene, CDR1 is LNHNV and CDR2 is YYDKDF (reference sequence). Trimming left V 5 bases short and J 2 bases short, with 7 bases between. The CDR3 loop spans 13 amino acids. This CDR3 is CATSVGPYNEQFF. The CDR3 DNA is TGTGCCACCAGCGTCGGCCCCTACAATGAGCAGTTCTTC.

This clone came up a few times. V gene TRBV28 combines with J gene TRBJ1-2; D is uncertain. This CDR3 contains 12 residues. V was clipped by 6 bases and J by 7 bases, with 12 bases between them. Germline V gene data show CDR1 as MDHEN and CDR2 as SYDVKM. CDR3 amino acids: CASRALLGGYTF. CDR3 DNA sequence: TGTGCCAGCAGAGCCCTTCTCGGTGGCTACACCTTC.

This clone was detected only a few times. V and J are TRBV6-5 and TRBJ1-2; D possibly corresponds to TRBD1 (5 bases). Germline loops: CDR1 MNHEY, CDR2 SVGAGI. V was pared by 2 bases and J by 3 bases, with 7 bases between. This CDR3 has 13 residues. The CDR3 is CASSYGRDYGYTF. CDR3 nucleotides: TGTGCCAGCAGTTACGGCAGGGACTATGGCTACACCTTC.

J is TRBJ2-1 and V is TRBV28; 12 bases match TRBD1. Trimming at V came to 5 bases and at J to 9 bases, leaving 20 bases not matched to a gene. Germline CDR1 MDHEN, CDR2 SYDVKM. This CDR3 spans 19 amino acids. The CDR3 is CASSPGQGAGRTSVGEQFF. The CDR3 nucleotides are TGTGCCAGCAGTCCGGGACAGGGGGCTGGAAGGACTAGCGTCGGTGAGCAGTTCTTC. The full variable domain, completed using reference TRBV28 and TRBJ2-1, is DVKVTQSSRYLVKRTGEKVFLECVQDMDHENMFWYRQDPGLGLRLIYFSYDVKMKEKGDIPEGYSVSREKKERFSLILESASTNQTSMYLCASSPGQGAGRTSVGEQFFGPGTRLTVL.

This clone has only one observation. The junction does not match germline at one end; this may be a read error. In DNA form, the CDR3 reads TGCGCCAGCAGCGAAGATCTGGGGGATGAGCAGTTCTTC. It translates to CASSEDLGDEQFF. The chain links TRBV4-3 to TRBJ2-1; D may match TRBD1 or TRBD2 (5 bases each). CDR1 is LGHNA and CDR2 is YSLEER in the germline V gene. The CDR3 sequence is 13 residues long.

The rearrangement joins TRBV6-1 to TRBJ2-7; no firm D call. From germline, CDR1 is MNHNS and CDR2 SASEGT. Trimming left V 4 bases short and J 2 bases short, with 9 bases between. This CDR3 has 13 amino acids. The CDR3 here is CASSGATAYEQYF. As DNA, the CDR3 is TGTGCCAGCAGTGGGGCGACGGCCTACGAGCAGTACTTC.

This clone has just a few counts. V is TRBV5-1 and J is TRBJ1-1, with unresolved D. This CDR3 is built from 13 residues. Trimming cost V 0 bases and J 2 bases, with 5 bases left between them. CDR1 and CDR2 from the germline V gene are SGHRS and YFSETQ. The CDR3 DNA reads as TGCGCCAGCAGCTTGGAAGCTAACACTGAAGCTTTCTTT. Amino acid sequence: CASSLEANTEAFF.

The chain has TRBV5-1 and TRBJ2-5; TRBD1 aligns across 7 bases. Trimming took 5 bases from V and 3 from J; bases not matched to a gene: 4. This CDR3 contains 13 residues. Germline assignment: CDR1 SGHRS and CDR2 YFSETQ. The CDR3 protein is CASRGDREETQYF. CDR3 sequence (DNA): TGCGCCAGCAGGGGTGACAGGGAAGAGACCCAGTACTTC.

The chain recombines TRBV28 with TRBJ2-7; no definite D call. Between the trimmed V and J ends, which lost 4 bases and 5 bases, there was a span of 15 bases. The CDR3 is 14 amino acids. Germline-derived CDR1 and CDR2 are MDHEN and SYDVKM. This chain's CDR3 is CASSSLFDNDEQYF. As DNA, the CDR3 is TGTGCCAGCAGTTCACTCTTCGACAACGACGAGCAGTACTTC.

The chain links TRBV19 to TRBJ1-2; D is unclear. The germline V and J ends were trimmed by 4 bases and 2 bases, with 11 bases remaining between them. Germline values: CDR1 LNHDA, CDR2 SQIVND (reference sequence). The CDR3 has 14 amino acids. This CDR3 reads CASSRTIPNYGYTF. CDR3 DNA: TGTGCCAGTAGTAGGACTATACCCAACTATGGCTACACCTTC.

V is TRBV5-6 and J is TRBJ2-7; no definite D call. This CDR3 has 11 amino acids. Germline V gene data show CDR1 as SGHDT and CDR2 as YYEEEE. Trimming shortened V by 1 base and J by 5 bases, and 4 bases separated the two germline ends. The CDR3 protein is CASSLLNEQYF. CDR3 bases: TGTGCCAGCAGCTTGTTAAACGAGCAGTACTTC.

In its sample, this clone was seen once. The rearrangement uses TRBV10-2 and TRBJ1-2; 7 bases line up with TRBD1. Germline lookup yields CDR1 WSHSY and CDR2 SAAADI. The CDR3 extends over 15 amino acids. Unmatched junction bases numbered 9, after V lost 6 bases and J lost 2 bases. This CDR3 is CASSSYRDSNYGYTF. As DNA, the CDR3 is TGCGCCAGCAGCTCATACCGGGACAGCAACTATGGCTACACCTTC.